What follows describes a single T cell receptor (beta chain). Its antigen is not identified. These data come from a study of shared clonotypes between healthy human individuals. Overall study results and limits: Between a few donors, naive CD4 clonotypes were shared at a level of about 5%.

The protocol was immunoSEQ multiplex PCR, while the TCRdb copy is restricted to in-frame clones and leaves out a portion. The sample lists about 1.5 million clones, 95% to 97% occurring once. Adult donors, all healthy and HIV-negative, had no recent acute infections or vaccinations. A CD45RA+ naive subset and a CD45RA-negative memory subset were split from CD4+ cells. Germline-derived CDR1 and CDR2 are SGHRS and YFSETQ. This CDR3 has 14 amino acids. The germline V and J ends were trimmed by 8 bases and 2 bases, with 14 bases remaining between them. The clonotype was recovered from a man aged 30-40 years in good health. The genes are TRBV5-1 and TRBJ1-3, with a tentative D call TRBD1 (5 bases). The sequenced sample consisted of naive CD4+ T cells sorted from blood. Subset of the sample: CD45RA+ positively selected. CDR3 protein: CASCQGTTGNTIYF. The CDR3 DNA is TGCGCCAGTTGCCAGGGTACGACTGGAAACACCATATATTTT. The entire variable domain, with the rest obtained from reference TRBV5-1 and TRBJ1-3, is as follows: KAGVTQTPRYLIKTRGQQVTLSCSPISGHRSVSWYQQTPGQGLQFLFEYFSETQRNKGNFPGRFSGRQFSNSRSEMNVSTLELGDSALYLCASCQGTTGNTIYFGEGSWLTVV.